The TCR beta chain under discussion was sequenced for a study of identifying expanded T cells in peripheral blood. Using immunoSEQ multiplex PCR, the repertoire was profiled, and TCRdb retains in-frame clones only, with some absent. The sample includes approximately 56,000 clones, approximately 86% of them seen just once. In regard to this clone: Its antigen is currently unknown.

Study outcomes and limitations: About 1.3 clones differed between technical replicates, versus around 15 and 19 over time.

The sequencing sample was made of blood. This clonotype was obtained from a person between 18 and 70 years old in good health.

CDR3 loop: CASSSEVGEQYF. CDR3 in DNA: TGCGCCAGCAGCTCCGAGGTTGGGGAGCAGTACTTC. The rearrangement joins TRBV5-1 to TRBJ2-7; D unclear. V gave up 3 bases and J gave up 7 bases, with 11 bases separating them. Germline-derived CDR1 and CDR2 are SGHRS and YFSETQ. The CDR3 length is 12 residues.